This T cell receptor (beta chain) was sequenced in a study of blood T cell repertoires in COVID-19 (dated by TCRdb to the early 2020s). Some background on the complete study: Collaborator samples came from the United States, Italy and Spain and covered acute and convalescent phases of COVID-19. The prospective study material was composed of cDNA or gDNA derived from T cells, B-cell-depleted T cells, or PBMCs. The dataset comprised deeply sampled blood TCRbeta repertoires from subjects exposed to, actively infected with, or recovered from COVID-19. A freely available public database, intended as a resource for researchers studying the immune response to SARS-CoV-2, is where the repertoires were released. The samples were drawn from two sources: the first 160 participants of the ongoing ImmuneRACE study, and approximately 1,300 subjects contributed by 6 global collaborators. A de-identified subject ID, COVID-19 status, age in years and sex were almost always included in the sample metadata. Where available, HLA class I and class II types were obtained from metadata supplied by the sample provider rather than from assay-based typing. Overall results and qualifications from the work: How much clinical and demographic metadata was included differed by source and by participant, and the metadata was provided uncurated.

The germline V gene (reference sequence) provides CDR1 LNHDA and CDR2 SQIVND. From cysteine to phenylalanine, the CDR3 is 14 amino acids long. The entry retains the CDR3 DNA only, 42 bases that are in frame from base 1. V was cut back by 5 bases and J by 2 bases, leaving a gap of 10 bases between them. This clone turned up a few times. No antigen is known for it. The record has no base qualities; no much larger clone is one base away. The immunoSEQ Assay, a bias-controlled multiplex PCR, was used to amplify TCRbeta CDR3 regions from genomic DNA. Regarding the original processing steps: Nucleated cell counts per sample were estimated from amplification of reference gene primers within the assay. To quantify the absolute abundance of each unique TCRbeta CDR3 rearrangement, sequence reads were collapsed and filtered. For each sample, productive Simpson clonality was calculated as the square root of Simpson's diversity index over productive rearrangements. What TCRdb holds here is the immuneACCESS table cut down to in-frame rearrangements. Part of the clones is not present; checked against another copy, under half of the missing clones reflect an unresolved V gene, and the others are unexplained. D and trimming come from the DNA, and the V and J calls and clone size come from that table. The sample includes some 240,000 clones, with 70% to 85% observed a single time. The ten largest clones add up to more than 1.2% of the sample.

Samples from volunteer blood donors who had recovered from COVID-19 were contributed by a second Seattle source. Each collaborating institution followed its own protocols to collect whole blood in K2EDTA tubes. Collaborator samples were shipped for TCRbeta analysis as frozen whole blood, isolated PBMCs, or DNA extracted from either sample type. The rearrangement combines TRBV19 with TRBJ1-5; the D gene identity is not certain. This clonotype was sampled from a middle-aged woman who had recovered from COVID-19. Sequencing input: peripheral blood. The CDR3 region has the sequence CASSPQVGNQPQHF. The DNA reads TGTGCCAGTAGTCCGCAGGTTGGCAATCAGCCCCAGCATTTT.